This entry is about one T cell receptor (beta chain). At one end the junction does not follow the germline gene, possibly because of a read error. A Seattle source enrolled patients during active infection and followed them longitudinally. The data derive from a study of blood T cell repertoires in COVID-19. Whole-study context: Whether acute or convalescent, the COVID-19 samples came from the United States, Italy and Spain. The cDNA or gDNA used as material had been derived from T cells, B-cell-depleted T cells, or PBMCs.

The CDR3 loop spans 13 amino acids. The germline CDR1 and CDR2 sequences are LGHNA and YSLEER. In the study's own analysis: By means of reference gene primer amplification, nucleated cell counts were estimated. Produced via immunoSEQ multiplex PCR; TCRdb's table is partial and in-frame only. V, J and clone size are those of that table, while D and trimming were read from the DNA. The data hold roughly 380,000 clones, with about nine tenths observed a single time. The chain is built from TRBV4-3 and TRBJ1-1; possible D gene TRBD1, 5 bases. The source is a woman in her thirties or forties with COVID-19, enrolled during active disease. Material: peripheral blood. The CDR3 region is CASSQDMDTEAFF. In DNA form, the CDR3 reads TGCGCCAGCAGCCAAGATATGGACACCGAAGCTTTCTTT.